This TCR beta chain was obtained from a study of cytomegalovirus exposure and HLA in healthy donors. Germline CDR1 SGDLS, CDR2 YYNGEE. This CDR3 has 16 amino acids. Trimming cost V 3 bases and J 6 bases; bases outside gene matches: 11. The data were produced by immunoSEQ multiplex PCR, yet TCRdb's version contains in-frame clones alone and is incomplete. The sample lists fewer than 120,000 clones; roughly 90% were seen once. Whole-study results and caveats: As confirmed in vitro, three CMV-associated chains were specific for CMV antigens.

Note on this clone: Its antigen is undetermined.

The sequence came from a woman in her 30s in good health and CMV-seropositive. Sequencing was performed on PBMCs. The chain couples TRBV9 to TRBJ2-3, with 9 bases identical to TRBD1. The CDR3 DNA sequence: TGTGCCAGCAGCGAGGGGGGGACAGGGCAGGCGGATACGCAGTATTTT. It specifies CASSEGGTGQADTQYF.